This is a list of T cell receptor beta chains from one sample in a study of cytomegalovirus exposure and HLA in healthy donors. Assay used: immunoSEQ multiplex PCR; TCRdb lists only in-frame clones, some missing. The top ten clones hold approximately 3.6% of a sample with approximately 100,000 clones, 75% to 85% of them seen once. Sequenced input: PBMCs. Every receptor here comes from a woman aged 50 to 60 in good health and CMV-seropositive. The CDR3 runs from the conserved cysteine through the conserved F or W. The D gene is left open where the match is weak. The listing skips clone size in some rows; elsewhere it reads once, few, many or a size class.

D: NA; size: NA; J: TRBJ2-2; V: TRBV29-1; CDR3: CSVQEDTGELFF; DNA: TGCAGCGTTCAGGAGGATACCGGGGAGCTGTTTTTT
D: NA; size: NA; J: TRBJ2-7; V: TRBV7-7; CDR3: CASSPFTVGQRSSYEQYF; DNA: TGTGCTAGCAGCCCCTTTACGGTGGGGCAGAGGAGCTCCTACGAGCAGTACTTC
D: TRBD1; size: NA; J: TRBJ2-1; V: TRBV7-8; CDR3: CASSPGTGHNEQFF; DNA: TGTGCCAGCAGCCCAGGGACAGGGCACAATGAGCAGTTCTTC
D: TRBD1; size: NA; J: TRBJ2-2; V: TRBV2; CDR3: CAGTGTANTGELFF; DNA: TGTGCCGGCACCGGGACAGCGAACACCGGGGAGCTGTTTTTT
D: NA; size: once; J: TRBJ1-5; V: TRBV5-6; CDR3: CASSLKQGGQPQHF; DNA: TGTGCCAGCAGCTTGAAGCAGGGAGGACAGCCCCAGCATTTT
D: NA; size: NA; J: TRBJ1-2; V: TRBV5-1; CDR3: CASSSGGYVNYGYTF; DNA: TGCGCCAGCAGCTCAGGAGGGTACGTGAACTATGGCTACACCTTC
D: NA; size: NA; J: TRBJ1-2; V: TRBV5-4; CDR3: CASSNGQNYGYTF; DNA: TGTGCCAGCAGCAATGGACAGAACTATGGCTACACCTTC
D: TRBD2; size: NA; J: TRBJ2-3; V: TRBV10-3; CDR3: CAIKGTSGKDGGDTQYF; DNA: TGTGCCATCAAAGGGACTAGCGGGAAGGACGGGGGAGATACGCAGTATTTT
D: NA; size: NA; J: TRBJ2-7; V: TRBV27; CDR3: CASSSSSGAYEQYF; DNA: TGTGCCAGCAGTTCCTCATCGGGGGCCTACGAGCAGTACTTC
D: NA; size: few; J: TRBJ2-7; V: TRBV9; CDR3: CASSVDQSLYEQYF; DNA: TGTGCCAGCAGCGTAGATCAGTCCCTCTACGAGCAGTACTTC
D: NA; size: NA; J: TRBJ2-3; V: TRBV4-2; CDR3: CASSVRAGAHRGTDTQYF; DNA: TGTGCCAGCAGCGTAAGGGCGGGGGCGCATCGCGGAACAGATACGCAGTATTTT
D: TRBD2; size: NA; J: TRBJ2-3; V: TRBV29-1; CDR3: CSVEQREEYF; DNA: TGCAGCGTTGAACAGCGGGAGGAGTATTTT
D: NA; size: once; J: TRBJ2-1; V: TRBV6-6; CDR3: CASTSGSNNEQFF; DNA: TGTGCCAGCACCTCGGGGAGTAACAATGAGCAGTTCTTC
D: NA; size: NA; J: TRBJ1-3; V: TRBV30; CDR3: CAWSVLPNTIYF; DNA: TGTGCCTGGAGTGTACTTCCCAACACCATATATTTT
D: TRBD1; size: NA; J: TRBJ1-6; V: TRBV7-9; CDR3: CASSNRDRGYNSPLHF; DNA: TGTGCCAGCAGCAACCGGGACAGGGGGTATAATTCACCCCTCCACTTT
D: NA; size: NA; J: TRBJ2-3; V: TRBV27; CDR3: CASSLGGPTDTQYF; DNA: TGTGCCAGCAGTTTGGGGGGGCCTACAGATACGCAGTATTTT
D: TRBD1; size: NA; J: TRBJ1-1; V: TRBV5-1; CDR3: CASSSRQGRYRTEAFF; DNA: TGCGCCAGCAGCTCCCGACAGGGAAGGTATAGAACTGAAGCTTTCTTT
D: TRBD2; size: NA; J: TRBJ2-1; V: TRBV5-4; CDR3: CASSPGLGSNEQFF; DNA: TGTGCCAGCAGCCCTGGACTAGGTTCCAATGAGCAGTTCTTC
D: NA; size: NA; J: TRBJ1-3; V: TRBV30; CDR3: CAWKSDSPGNTIYF; DNA: TGTGCCTGGAAGTCCGACTCGCCTGGAAACACCATATATTTT
D: NA; size: NA; J: TRBJ1-1; V: TRBV29-1; CDR3: CSVRGSNTEAFF; DNA: TGCAGCGTGCGGGGGTCGAACACTGAAGCTTTCTTT
D: TRBD1; size: NA; J: TRBJ2-1; V: TRBV11-2; CDR3: CASSLDRGPYNEQFF; DNA: TGTGCCAGCAGCTTAGACAGGGGGCCCTACAATGAGCAGTTCTTC
D: TRBD1; size: NA; J: TRBJ1-2; V: TRBV10-3; CDR3: CAISSEGGQGARGYTF; DNA: TGTGCCATCAGTTCGGAGGGGGGACAGGGGGCGCGGGGCTACACCTTC
D: NA; size: NA; J: TRBJ2-1; V: TRBV14; CDR3: CASSLFSGDYNEQFF; DNA: TGTGCCAGCAGCCTTTTTAGCGGAGACTACAATGAGCAGTTCTTC
D: NA; size: NA; J: TRBJ2-7; V: TRBV5-1; CDR3: CASSSAGHQLYEQYF; DNA: TGCGCCAGCAGCTCTGCAGGCCACCAACTCTACGAGCAGTACTTC
D: TRBD1; size: NA; J: TRBJ1-2; V: TRBV18; CDR3: CASSPPSTGGAYGYTF; DNA: TGTGCCAGCTCACCTCCGTCGACAGGGGGCGCCTATGGCTACACCTTC
D: TRBD1; size: NA; J: TRBJ1-3; V: TRBV30; CDR3: CAWSTGTGMSGNTIYF; DNA: TGTGCCTGGAGTACTGGGACAGGGATGTCGGGAAACACCATATATTTT
D: NA; size: NA; J: TRBJ1-1; V: TRBV19; CDR3: CASSWRQATEAFF; DNA: TGTGCCAGTAGTTGGAGACAGGCCACTGAAGCTTTCTTT
D: NA; size: NA; J: TRBJ1-1; V: TRBV6-1; CDR3: CASSEMAWAENTEAFF; DNA: TGTGCCAGCAGTGAAATGGCCTGGGCAGAGAACACTGAAGCTTTCTTT
D: TRBD1; size: once; J: TRBJ1-3; V: TRBV28; CDR3: CASSSFPQGAAGNTIYF; DNA: TGTGCCAGCAGTTCTTTCCCGCAGGGGGCGGCGGGAAACACCATATATTTT
D: TRBD2; size: NA; J: TRBJ2-1; V: TRBV6-5; CDR3: CASSYSSGGYNEQFF; DNA: TGTGCCAGCAGTTACTCTAGCGGGGGGTACAATGAGCAGTTCTTC
D: NA; size: NA; J: TRBJ1-2; V: TRBV10-3; CDR3: CAISPPGGGGYTF; DNA: TGTGCCATCAGCCCCCCGGGGGGTGGGGGCTACACCTTC
D: TRBD1; size: NA; J: TRBJ1-6; V: TRBV5-6; CDR3: CASSSGQGAPYNSPLHF; DNA: TGTGCCAGCAGCTCCGGACAGGGGGCCCCCTATAATTCACCCCTCCACTTT
D: NA; size: NA; J: TRBJ2-3; V: TRBV9; CDR3: CASSGGGGGPTDTQYF; DNA: TGTGCCAGCAGCGGCGGAGGGGGGGGGCCCACAGATACGCAGTATTTT
D: TRBD2; size: NA; J: TRBJ2-1; V: TRBV5-4; CDR3: CASSPPRAGGGEQFF; DNA: TGTGCCAGCAGCCCGCCCCGGGCGGGGGGCGGTGAGCAGTTCTTC
D: NA; size: NA; J: TRBJ2-7; V: TRBV7-9; CDR3: CASSLRVDEQYF; DNA: TGTGCCAGCAGTCTTCGGGTGGACGAGCAGTACTTC
D: TRBD1; size: NA; J: TRBJ1-1; V: TRBV5-1; CDR3: CASSLKGGLNTEAFF; DNA: TGCGCCAGCAGCCTTAAAGGGGGCTTGAACACCGAAGCTTTCTTT
D: TRBD1; size: NA; J: TRBJ1-1; V: TRBV5-8; CDR3: CASRARQGFTEAFF; DNA: TGTGCCAGCAGGGCCAGACAGGGCTTCACTGAAGCTTTCTTT
D: NA; size: NA; J: TRBJ1-1; V: TRBV2; CDR3: CASKWAFTEAFF; DNA: TGTGCCAGCAAATGGGCCTTCACTGAAGCTTTCTTT
D: NA; size: NA; J: TRBJ2-2; V: TRBV9; CDR3: CASSVVSSNTGELFF; DNA: TGTGCCAGCAGCGTAGTGAGTTCGAACACCGGGGAGCTGTTTTTT
D: TRBD1; size: NA; J: TRBJ2-7; V: TRBV6-1; CDR3: CASSPTGNEGEQYF; DNA: TGTGCCAGCAGCCCGACAGGGAACGAAGGCGAGCAGTACTTC
D: NA; size: NA; J: TRBJ2-7; V: TRBV19; CDR3: CASSTSGGEVYEQYF; DNA: TGTGCCAGTAGTACCTCTGGCGGGGAAGTCTACGAGCAGTACTTC
D: NA; size: NA; J: TRBJ2-2; V: TRBV2; CDR3: CASTRVPGGGTGELFF; DNA: TGTGCCAGCACCCGAGTCCCAGGGGGAGGCACCGGGGAGCTGTTTTTT
D: NA; size: NA; J: TRBJ2-1; V: TRBV30; CDR3: CAWAPMGSSYNEQFF; DNA: TGTGCCTGGGCCCCCATGGGGAGCTCCTACAATGAGCAGTTCTTC
D: NA; size: NA; J: TRBJ1-1; V: TRBV9; CDR3: CASSARLGAGNTEAFF; DNA: TGTGCCAGCAGCGCAAGACTAGGGGCCGGGAACACTGAAGCTTTCTTT
D: NA; size: NA; J: TRBJ2-7; V: TRBV13; CDR3: CASSSQHREQYF; DNA: TGTGCCAGCAGCTCGCAACATCGAGAGCAGTACTTC
D: NA; size: NA; J: TRBJ2-1; V: TRBV2; CDR3: CASSDVLYNEQFF; DNA: TGTGCCAGCAGTGACGTACTCTACAATGAGCAGTTCTTC
D: TRBD1; size: NA; J: TRBJ1-2; V: TRBV10-3; CDR3: CAISESRDRGNYGYTF; DNA: TGTGCCATCAGTGAGTCCCGGGACAGGGGCAACTATGGCTACACCTTC
D: TRBD1; size: NA; J: TRBJ1-1; V: TRBV5-4; CDR3: CASSRTGITEAFF; DNA: TGTGCCAGCAGCCGGACAGGAATCACTGAAGCTTTCTTT
D: NA; size: few; J: TRBJ1-1; V: TRBV19; CDR3: CASTPTQGNTEAFF; DNA: TGTGCCAGTACTCCAACCCAGGGGAACACTGAAGCTTTCTTT
D: TRBD1; size: NA; J: TRBJ2-1; V: TRBV27; CDR3: CASSSGQGKFEQFF; DNA: TGTGCCAGCAGTTCCGGACAGGGCAAGTTTGAGCAGTTCTTC
D: TRBD2; size: NA; J: TRBJ2-1; V: TRBV19; CDR3: CASSIGRGGYNEQFF; DNA: TGTGCCAGTAGTATAGGGCGGGGGGGCTACAATGAGCAGTTCTTC
D: NA; size: NA; J: TRBJ2-1; V: TRBV7-8; CDR3: CAGSQLDRYNEQFF; DNA: TGTGCCGGCAGCCAATTGGACAGATACAATGAGCAGTTCTTC
D: NA; size: NA; J: TRBJ1-5; V: TRBV6-1; CDR3: CASSDWTGEHF; DNA: TGTGCCAGCAGTGATTGGACCGGGGAGCATTTT
D: NA; size: NA; J: TRBJ1-1; V: TRBV11-3; CDR3: CASSLEGATEAFF; DNA: TGTGCCAGCAGCTTAGAGGGGGCAACTGAAGCTTTCTTT
D: TRBD1; size: NA; J: TRBJ1-2; V: TRBV6-1; CDR3: CASRGTGGVYGYTF; DNA: TGTGCCAGCAGGGGGACAGGGGGGGTCTATGGCTACACCTTC
D: NA; size: NA; J: TRBJ1-4; V: TRBV7-8; CDR3: CASSGGPGSANEKLFF; DNA: TGTGCCAGCAGCGGGGGCCCAGGGTCGGCTAATGAAAAACTGTTTTTT
D: NA; size: NA; J: TRBJ1-1; V: TRBV7-9; CDR3: CASSLGSGVPLLGEAFF; DNA: TGTGCCAGCAGCTTAGGCTCCGGGGTCCCGTTGTTGGGTGAAGCTTTCTTT
D: TRBD1; size: few; J: TRBJ1-1; V: TRBV29-1; CDR3: CSVAATGWNTEAFF; DNA: TGCAGCGTCGCAGCGACAGGGTGGAACACTGAAGCTTTCTTT
D: TRBD1; size: once; J: TRBJ2-2; V: TRBV6-6; CDR3: CASSNRDRDTGELFF; DNA: TGTGCCAGCAGTAACCGGGACAGAGACACCGGGGAGCTGTTTTTT
D: NA; size: NA; J: TRBJ1-2; V: TRBV5-1; CDR3: CASSLEGTRGYGYTF; DNA: TGCGCCAGCAGCTTGGAAGGCACCCGGGGGTATGGCTACACCTTC